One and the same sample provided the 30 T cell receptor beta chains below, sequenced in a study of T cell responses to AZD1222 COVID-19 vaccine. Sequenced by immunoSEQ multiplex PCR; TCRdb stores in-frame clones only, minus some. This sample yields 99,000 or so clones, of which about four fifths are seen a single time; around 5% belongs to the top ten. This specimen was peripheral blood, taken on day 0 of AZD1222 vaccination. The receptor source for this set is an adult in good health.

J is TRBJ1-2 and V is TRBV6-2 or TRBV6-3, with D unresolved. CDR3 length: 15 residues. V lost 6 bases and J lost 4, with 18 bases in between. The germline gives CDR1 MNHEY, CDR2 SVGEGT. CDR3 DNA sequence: TGTGCCAGCAGCATGACCCCAAAAAACCTCTATGGCTACACCTTC. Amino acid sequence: CASSMTPKNLYGYTF.

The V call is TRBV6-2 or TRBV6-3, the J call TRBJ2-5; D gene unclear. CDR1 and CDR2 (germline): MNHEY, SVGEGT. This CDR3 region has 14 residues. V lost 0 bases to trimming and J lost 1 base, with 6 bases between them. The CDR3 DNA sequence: TGTGCCAGCAGTTACTCCAGAATCCAAGAGACCCAGTACTTC. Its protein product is CASSYSRIQETQYF.

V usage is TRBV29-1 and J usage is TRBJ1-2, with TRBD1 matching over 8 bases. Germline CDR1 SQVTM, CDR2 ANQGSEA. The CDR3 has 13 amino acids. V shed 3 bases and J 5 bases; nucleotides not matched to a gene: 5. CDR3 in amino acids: CSVDDRGVYGYTF. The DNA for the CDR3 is TGCAGCGTTGATGACAGGGGAGTATATGGCTACACCTTC. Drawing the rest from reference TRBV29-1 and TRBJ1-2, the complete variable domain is SAVISQKPSRDICQRGTSLTIQCQVDSQVTMMFWYRQQPGQSLTLIATANQGSEATYESGFVIDKFPISRPNLTFSTLTVSNMSPEDSSIYLCSVDDRGVYGYTFGSGTRLTVV.

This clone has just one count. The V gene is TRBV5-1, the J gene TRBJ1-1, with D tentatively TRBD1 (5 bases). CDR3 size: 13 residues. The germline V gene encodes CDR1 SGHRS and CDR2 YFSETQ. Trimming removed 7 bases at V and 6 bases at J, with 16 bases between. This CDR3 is CASFAEGKPEAFF. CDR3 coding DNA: TGCGCCAGCTTCGCGGAGGGGAAGCCTGAAGCTTTCTTT.

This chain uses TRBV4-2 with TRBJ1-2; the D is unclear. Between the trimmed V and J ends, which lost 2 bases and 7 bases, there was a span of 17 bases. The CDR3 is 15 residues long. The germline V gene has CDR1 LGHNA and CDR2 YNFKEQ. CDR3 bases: TGTGCCAGCAGCCAAAACCAAGGAGTGACCGGTGGCTACACCTTC. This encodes CASSQNQGVTGGYTF.

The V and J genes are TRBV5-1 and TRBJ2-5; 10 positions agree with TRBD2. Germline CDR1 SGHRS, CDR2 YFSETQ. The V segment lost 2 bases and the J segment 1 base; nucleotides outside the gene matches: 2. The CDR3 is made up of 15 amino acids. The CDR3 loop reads CASSLLAGTQETQYF. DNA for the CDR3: TGCGCCAGCAGCTTACTAGCGGGGACCCAAGAGACCCAGTACTTC. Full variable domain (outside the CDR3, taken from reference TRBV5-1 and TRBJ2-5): KAGVTQTPRYLIKTRGQQVTLSCSPISGHRSVSWYQQTPGQGLQFLFEYFSETQRNKGNFPGRFSGRQFSNSRSEMNVSTLELGDSALYLCASSLLAGTQETQYFGPGTRLLVL.

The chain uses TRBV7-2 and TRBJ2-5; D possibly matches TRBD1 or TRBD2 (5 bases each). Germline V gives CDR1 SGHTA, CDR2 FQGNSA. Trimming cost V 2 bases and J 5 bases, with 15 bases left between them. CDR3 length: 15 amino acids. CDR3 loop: CASSLSSGTGETQYF. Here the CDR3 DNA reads TGTGCCAGCAGCTTATCCTCCGGGACGGGGGAGACCCAGTACTTC.

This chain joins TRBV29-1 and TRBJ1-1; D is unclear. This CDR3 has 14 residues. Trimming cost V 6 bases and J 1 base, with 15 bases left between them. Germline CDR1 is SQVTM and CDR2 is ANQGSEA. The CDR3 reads CSVPANHANTEAFF. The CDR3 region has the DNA TGCAGCGTCCCGGCGAATCATGCGAACACTGAAGCTTTCTTT.

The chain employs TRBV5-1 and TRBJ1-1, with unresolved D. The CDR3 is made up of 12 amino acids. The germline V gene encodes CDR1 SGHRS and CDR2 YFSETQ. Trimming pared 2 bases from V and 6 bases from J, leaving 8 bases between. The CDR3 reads CASSFPSAEAFF. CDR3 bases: TGCGCCAGCAGCTTCCCGAGCGCTGAAGCTTTCTTT.

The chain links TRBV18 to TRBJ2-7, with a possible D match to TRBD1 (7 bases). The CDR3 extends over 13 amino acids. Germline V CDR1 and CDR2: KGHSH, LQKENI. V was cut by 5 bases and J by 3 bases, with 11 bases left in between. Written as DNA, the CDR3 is TGTGCCAGCTCAGAGCAGGGGGGCTACGAGCAGTACTTC. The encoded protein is CASSEQGGYEQYF.

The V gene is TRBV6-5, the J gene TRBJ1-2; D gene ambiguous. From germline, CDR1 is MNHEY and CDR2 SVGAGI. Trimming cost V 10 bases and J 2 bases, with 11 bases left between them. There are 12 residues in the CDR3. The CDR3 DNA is TGTGCCACTGGCTCCCCGAACTATGGCTACACCTTC. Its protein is CATGSPNYGYTF.

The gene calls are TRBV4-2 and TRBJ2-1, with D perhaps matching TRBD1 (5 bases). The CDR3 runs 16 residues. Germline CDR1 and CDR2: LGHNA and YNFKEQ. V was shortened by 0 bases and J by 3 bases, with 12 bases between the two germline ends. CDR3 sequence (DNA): TGTGCCAGCAGCCAAGATAGGGGCCTAGGCTACAATGAGCAGTTCTTC. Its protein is CASSQDRGLGYNEQFF.

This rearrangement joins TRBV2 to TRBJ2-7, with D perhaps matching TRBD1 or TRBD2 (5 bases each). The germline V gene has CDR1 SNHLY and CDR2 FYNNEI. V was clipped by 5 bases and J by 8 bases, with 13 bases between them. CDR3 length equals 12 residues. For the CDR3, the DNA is TGTGCCAGCAGTTGGGACGGGACGCAGCAGTACTTC. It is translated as CASSWDGTQQYF. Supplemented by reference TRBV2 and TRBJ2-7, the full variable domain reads EPEVTQTPSHQVTQMGQEVILRCVPISNHLYFYWYRQILGQKVEFLVSFYNNEISEKSEIFDDQFSVERPDGSNFTLKIRSTKLEDSAMYFCASSWDGTQQYFGPGTRLTVT.

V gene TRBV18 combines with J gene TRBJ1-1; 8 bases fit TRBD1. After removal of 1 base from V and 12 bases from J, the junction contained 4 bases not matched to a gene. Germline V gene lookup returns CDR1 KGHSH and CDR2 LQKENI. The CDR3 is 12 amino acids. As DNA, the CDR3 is TGTGCCAGCTCACCACGGGACAGGATGACTTTCTTT. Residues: CASSPRDRMTFF.

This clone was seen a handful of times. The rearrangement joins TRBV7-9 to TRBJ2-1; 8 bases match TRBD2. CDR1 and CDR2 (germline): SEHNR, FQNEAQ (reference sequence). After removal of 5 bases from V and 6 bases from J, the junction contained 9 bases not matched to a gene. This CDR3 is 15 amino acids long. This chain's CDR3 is CASSDRGGHLNEQFF. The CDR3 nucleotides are TGTGCCAGCAGCGACCGGGGGGGACACCTCAATGAGCAGTTCTTC.

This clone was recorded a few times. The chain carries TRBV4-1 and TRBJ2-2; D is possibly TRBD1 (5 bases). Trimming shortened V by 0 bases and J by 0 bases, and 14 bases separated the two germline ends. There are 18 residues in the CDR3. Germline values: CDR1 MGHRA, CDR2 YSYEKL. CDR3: CASSQDFQGFSNTGELFF. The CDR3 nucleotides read TGCGCCAGCAGCCAAGATTTTCAGGGATTTTCGAACACCGGGGAGCTGTTTTTT.

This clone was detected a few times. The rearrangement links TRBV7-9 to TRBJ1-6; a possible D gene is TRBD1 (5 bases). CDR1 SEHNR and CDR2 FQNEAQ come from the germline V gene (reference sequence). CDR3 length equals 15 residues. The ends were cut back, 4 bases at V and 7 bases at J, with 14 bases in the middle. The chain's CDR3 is CASSSNGAWNSPLHF. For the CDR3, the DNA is TGTGCCAGCAGCTCAAACGGGGCGTGGAATTCACCCCTCCACTTT. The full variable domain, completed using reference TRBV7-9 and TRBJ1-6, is DTGVSQNPRHKITKRGQNVTFRCDPISEHNRLYWYRQTLGQGPEFLTYFQNEAQLEKSRLLSDRFSAERPKGSFSTLEIQRTEQGDSAMYLCASSSNGAWNSPLHFGNGTRLTVT.

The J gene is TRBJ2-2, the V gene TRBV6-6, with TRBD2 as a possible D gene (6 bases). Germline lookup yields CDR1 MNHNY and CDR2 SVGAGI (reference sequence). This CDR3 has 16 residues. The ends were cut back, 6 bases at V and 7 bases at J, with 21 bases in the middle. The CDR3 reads CASSSTGSSLGGELFF. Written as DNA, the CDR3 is TGTGCCAGCAGCTCCACCGGGAGCAGTCTTGGCGGGGAGCTGTTTTTT.

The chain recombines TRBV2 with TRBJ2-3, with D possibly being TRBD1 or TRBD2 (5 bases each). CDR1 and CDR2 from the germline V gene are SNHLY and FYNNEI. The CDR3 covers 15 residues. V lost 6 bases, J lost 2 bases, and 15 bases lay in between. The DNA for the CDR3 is TGTGCCAGCAGGAGGGGTGGGGCTCTCACAGATACGCAGTATTTT. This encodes CASRRGGALTDTQYF.

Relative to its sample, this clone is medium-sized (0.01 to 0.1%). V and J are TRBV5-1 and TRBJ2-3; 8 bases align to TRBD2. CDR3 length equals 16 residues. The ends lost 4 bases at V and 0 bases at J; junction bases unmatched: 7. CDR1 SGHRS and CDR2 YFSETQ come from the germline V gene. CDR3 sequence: CASSGTSGSSTDTQYF. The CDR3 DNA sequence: TGCGCCAGCAGCGGTACTAGCGGTTCTAGCACAGATACGCAGTATTTT.

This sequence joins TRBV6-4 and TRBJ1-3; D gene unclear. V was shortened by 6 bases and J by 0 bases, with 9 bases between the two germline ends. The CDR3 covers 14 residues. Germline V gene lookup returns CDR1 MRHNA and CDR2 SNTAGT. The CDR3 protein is CASRTGSSGNTIYF. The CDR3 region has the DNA TGTGCCAGCAGAACGGGGAGCTCTGGAAACACCATATATTTT.

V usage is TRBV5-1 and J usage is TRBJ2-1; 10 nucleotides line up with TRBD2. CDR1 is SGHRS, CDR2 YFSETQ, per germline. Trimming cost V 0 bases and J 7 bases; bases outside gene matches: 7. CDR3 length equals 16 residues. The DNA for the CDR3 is TGCGCCAGCAGCTTGGCCTTCAGCGGGGGGGCAAATGAGCAGTTCTTC. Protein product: CASSLAFSGGANEQFF.

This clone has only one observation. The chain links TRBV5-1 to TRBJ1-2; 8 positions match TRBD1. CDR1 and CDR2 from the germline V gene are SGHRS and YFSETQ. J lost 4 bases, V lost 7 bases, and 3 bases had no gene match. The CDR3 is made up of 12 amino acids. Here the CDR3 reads CASGTGGYGYTF. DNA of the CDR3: TGCGCCAGCGGCACAGGGGGCTATGGCTACACCTTC.

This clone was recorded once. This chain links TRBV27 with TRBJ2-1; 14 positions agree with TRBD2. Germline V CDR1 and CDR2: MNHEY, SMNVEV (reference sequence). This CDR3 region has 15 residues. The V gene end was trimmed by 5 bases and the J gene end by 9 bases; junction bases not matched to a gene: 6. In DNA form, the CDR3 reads TGTGCCAGCAGTCGGGGACTAGCGGGGGAGGGTGAGCAGTTCTTC. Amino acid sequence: CASSRGLAGEGEQFF.

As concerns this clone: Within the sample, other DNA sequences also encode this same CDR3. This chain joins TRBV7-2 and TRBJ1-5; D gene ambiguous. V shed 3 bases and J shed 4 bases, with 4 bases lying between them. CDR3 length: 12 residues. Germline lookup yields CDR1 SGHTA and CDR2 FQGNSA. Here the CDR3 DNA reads TGTGCCAGCAGCTTGGCTAATCAGCCCCAGCATTTT. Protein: CASSLANQPQHF. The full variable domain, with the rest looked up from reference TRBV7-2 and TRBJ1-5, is GAGVSQSPSNKVTEKGKDVELRCDPISGHTALYWYRQSLGQGLEFLIYFQGNSAPDKSGLPSDRFSAERTGGSVSTLTIQRTQQEDSAVYLCASSLANQPQHFGDGTRLSIL.

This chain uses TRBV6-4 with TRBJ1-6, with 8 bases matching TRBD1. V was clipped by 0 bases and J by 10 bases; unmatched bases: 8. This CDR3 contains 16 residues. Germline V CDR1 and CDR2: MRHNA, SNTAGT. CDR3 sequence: CASSDSIGQGGSPLHF. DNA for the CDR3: TGTGCCAGCAGTGACTCGATCGGACAGGGAGGATCACCCCTCCACTTT.

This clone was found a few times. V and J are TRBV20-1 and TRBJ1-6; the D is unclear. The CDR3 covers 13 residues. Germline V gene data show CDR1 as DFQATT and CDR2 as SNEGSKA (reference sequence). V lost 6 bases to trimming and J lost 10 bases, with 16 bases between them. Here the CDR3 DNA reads TGCAGTGCGAGTCGAGGCTTCTGGTCACCCCTCCACTTT. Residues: CSASRGFWSPLHF.

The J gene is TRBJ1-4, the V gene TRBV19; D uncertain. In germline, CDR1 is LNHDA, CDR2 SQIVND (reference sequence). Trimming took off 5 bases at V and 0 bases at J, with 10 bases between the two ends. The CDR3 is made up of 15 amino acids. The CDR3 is CASSYDIATNEKLFF. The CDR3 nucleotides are TGTGCCAGTAGTTATGATATCGCAACTAATGAAAAACTGTTTTTT. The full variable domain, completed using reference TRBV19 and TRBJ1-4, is DGGITQSPKYLFRKEGQNVTLSCEQNLNHDAMYWYRQDPGQGLRLIYYSQIVNDFQKGDIAEGYSVSREKKESFPLTVTSAQKNPTAFYLCASSYDIATNEKLFFGSGTQLSVL.

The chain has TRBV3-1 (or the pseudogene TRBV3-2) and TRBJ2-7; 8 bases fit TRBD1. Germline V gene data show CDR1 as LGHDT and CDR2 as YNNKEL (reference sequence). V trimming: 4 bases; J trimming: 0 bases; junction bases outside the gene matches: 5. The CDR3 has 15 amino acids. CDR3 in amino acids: CASSRGTGSSYEQYF. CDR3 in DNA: TGTGCCAGCAGCCGAGGGACAGGAAGCTCCTACGAGCAGTACTTC.

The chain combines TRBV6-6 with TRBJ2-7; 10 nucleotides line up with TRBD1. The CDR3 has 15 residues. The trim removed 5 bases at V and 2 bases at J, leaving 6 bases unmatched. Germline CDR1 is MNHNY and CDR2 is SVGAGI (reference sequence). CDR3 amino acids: CASSHRQGATYEQYF. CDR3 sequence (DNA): TGTGCCAGCAGTCATCGACAGGGGGCTACCTACGAGCAGTACTTC.